This section outlines one TCR beta chain sequence together with its context. Its target is not known. This record comes from a study of cytotoxic CD8 clonotypes in ibrutinib-treated CLL. Regarding the study as a whole: Sampling times differed between sustained-remission and progressing patients. The clonality rise at ibrutinib response reflected private clonotype expansion. Pretreatment clonality was elevated relative to age-matched healthy donors and paralleled circulating CD8+ T-cell counts.

Germline CDR1 reads SNHLY; CDR2 reads FYNNEI. This CDR3 comprises 12 residues. V was cut by 7 bases and J by 5 bases, with 9 bases left in between. Generated by immunoSEQ multiplex PCR, the TCRdb table keeps only in-frame clones and is missing some. The table has fewer than 45,000 clones, around 70% seen once; the top ten hold roughly a tenth. The sequence derives from a human donor with chronic lymphocytic leukemia. This sequence joins TRBV2 and TRBJ1-5; D gene uncertain. The sample here was PBMCs, taken at disease progression, from a patient treated with ibrutinib. CDR3 sequence: CASKASDQPQHF. CDR3 nucleotides: TGTGCCAGCAAAGCGTCGGATCAGCCCCAGCATTTT.